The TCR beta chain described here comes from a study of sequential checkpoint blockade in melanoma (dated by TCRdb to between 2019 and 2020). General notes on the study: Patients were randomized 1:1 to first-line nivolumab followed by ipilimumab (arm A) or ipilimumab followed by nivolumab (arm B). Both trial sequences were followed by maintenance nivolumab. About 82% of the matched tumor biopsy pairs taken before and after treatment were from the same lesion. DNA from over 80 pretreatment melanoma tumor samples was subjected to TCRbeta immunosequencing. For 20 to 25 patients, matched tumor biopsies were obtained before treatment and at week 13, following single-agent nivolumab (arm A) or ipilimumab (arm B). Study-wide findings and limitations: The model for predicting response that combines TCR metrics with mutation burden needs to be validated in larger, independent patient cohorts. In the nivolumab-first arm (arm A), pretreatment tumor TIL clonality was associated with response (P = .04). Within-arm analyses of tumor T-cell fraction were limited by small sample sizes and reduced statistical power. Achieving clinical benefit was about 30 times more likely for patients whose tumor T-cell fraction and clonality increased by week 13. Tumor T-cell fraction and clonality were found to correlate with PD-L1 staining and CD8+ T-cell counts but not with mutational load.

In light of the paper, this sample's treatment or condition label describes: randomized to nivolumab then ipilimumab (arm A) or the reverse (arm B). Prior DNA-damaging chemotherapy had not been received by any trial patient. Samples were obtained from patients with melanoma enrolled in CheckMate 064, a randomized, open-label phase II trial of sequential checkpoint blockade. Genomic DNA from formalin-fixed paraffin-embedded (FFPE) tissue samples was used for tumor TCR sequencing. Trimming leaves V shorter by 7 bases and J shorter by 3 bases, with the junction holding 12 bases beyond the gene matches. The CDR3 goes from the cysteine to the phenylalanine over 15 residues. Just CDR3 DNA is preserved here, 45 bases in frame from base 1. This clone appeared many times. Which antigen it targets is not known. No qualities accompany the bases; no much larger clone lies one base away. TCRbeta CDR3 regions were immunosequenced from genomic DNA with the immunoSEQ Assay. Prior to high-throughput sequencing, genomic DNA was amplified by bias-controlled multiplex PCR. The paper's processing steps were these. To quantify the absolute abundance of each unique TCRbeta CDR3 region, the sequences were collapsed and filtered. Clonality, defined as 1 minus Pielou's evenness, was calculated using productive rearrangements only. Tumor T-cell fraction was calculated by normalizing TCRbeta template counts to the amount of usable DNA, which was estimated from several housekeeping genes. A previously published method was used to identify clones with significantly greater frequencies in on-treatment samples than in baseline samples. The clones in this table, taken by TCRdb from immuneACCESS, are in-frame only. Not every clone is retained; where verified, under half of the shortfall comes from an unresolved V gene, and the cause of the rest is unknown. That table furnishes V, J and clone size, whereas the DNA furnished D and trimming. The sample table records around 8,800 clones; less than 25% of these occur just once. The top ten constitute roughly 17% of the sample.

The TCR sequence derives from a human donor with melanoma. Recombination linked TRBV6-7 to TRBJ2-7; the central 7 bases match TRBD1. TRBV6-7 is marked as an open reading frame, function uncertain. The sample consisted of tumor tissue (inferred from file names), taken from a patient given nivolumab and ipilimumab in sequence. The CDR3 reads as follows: CASIASGTDFYEQYF. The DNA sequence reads TGTGCCAGCATAGCGTCAGGGACAGACTTCTACGAGCAGTACTTC.